The present T cell receptor beta chain was sequenced within a study of post-analysis software for immune sequencing data. As for the study in general: Several disease courses (relapsing-remitting, secondary progressive and progressive-relapsing) of multiple sclerosis were included.

Findings of the study overall: Several TRBV segments (TRBV5-6, TRBV5-1 and TRBV20-1 among them) occurred more frequently in patients than in controls. Versus controls, multiple sclerosis patients showed significantly lower diversity (normalized Chao1).

This CDR3 is 15 amino acids long. From germline, CDR1 is LGHDT and CDR2 YNNKEL (reference sequence). V was clipped by 3 bases and J by 11 bases, with 22 bases between them. The library was made from cDNA and included unique molecular identifiers. Hundreds of thousands of cDNA molecules came from approximately 1 to 10 million T cells. In TCRdb, the PCR reads were re-called with MiXCR into one record per CDR3 protein. The table records approximately 350,000 distinct CDR3 sequences, roughly 30% of them present only once. With respect to this clonotype: Its matching antigen is unknown.

What was sequenced was blood. This sequence joins TRBV3-1 and TRBJ2-5; possibly TRBD2 for D (6 bases). This receptor was obtained from a girl aged 10 to 17 with multiple sclerosis. The CDR3 DNA is TGTGCCAGCAGCCATCGGGCTAGCGTCTGGTATGAGCAGTACTTC. Amino acids: CASSHRASVWYEQYF.